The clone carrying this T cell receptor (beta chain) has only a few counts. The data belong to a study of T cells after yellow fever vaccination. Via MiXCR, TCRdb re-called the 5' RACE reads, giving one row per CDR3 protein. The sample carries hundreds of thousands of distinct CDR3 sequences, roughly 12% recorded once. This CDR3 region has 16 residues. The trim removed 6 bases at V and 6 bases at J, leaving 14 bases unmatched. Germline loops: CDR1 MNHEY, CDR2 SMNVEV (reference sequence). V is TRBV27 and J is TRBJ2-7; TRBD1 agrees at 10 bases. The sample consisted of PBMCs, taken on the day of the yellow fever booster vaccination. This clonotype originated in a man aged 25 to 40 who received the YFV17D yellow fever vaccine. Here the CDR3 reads CASSPRPGQGNSEQYF. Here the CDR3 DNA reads TGTGCCAGCAGCCCCCGACCGGGACAGGGGAATAGCGAGCAGTACTTC.